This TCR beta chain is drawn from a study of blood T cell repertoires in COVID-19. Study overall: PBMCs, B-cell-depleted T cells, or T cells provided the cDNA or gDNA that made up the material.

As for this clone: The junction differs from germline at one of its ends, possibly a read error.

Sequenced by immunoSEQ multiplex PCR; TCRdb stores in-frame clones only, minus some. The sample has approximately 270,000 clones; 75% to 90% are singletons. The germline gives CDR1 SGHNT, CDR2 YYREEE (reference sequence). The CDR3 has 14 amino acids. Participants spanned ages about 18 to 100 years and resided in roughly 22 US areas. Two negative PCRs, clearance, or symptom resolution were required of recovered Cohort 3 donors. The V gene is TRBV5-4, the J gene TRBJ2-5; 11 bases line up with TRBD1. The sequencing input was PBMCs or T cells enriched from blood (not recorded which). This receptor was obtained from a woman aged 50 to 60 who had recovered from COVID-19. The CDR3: CASRLDRGRETQYF. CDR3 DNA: TGTGCCAGCAGATTGGACAGGGGGCGAGAGACCCAGTACTTC.